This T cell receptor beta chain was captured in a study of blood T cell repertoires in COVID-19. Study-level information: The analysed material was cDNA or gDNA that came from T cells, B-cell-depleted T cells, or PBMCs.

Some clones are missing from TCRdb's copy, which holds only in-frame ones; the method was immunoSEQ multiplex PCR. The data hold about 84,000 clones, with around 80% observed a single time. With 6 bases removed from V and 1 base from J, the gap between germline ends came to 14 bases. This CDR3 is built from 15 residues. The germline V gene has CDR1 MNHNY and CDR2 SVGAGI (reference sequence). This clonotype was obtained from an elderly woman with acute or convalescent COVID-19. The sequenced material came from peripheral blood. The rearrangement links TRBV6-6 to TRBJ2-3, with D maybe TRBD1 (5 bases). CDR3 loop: CASSPQGAGTDTQYF. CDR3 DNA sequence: TGTGCCAGCAGCCCGCAGGGCGCAGGCACAGATACGCAGTATTTT.